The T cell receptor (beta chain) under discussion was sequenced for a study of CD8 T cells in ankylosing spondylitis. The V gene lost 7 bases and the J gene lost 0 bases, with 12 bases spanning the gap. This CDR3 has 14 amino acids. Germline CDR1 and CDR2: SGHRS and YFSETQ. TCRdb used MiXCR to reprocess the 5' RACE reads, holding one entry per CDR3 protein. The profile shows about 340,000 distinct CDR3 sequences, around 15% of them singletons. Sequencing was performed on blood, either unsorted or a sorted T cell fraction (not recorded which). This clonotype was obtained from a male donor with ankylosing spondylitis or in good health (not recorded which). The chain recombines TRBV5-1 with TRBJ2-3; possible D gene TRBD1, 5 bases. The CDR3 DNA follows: TGCGCCAGCTATCGGACAACTAGCACAGATACGCAGTATTTT. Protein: CASYRTTSTDTQYF.